This TCR beta chain was documented in a study of T cell responses to AZD1222 COVID-19 vaccine. Study results and caveats: Among vaccine-associated CD4 TCRs, coverage spanned spike, with dominance at 160-218 and 743-854. Spike-specific TCR breadth and depth were elevated following two AZD1222 doses.

Of note for this clone: Its cognate antigen is unknown.

TCRdb keeps only in-frame clones here, not all; method: immunoSEQ multiplex PCR. Of tens of thousands of clones detected, more than 70% appear once; the ten largest clones hold less than 6.5%. Source: peripheral blood, taken 28 days after the second AZD1222 dose. The source is an adult who received the AZD1222 COVID-19 vaccine.

Here the CDR3 reads CASRWGGLAGLQYF. CDR3 DNA sequence: TGTGCCAGTAGATGGGGAGGACTAGCGGGCCTGCAGTATTTT. The chain links TRBV19 to TRBJ2-3; 11 bases align to TRBD2. The CDR3 runs to 14 residues. With V trimmed by 6 bases and J by 11 bases, 10 bases remained unmatched. The germline V gene encodes CDR1 LNHDA and CDR2 SQIVND (reference sequence).